Listed below are T cell receptor beta chains from one sample, sequenced in a study of cytomegalovirus exposure and HLA in healthy donors. Clones were sequenced by immunoSEQ multiplex PCR, and TCRdb holds only the in-frame ones, with some missing. The sample gives about 110,000 clones, roughly three quarters of which show up once; about 6.8% is in the top ten. Sequenced: PBMCs. Receptors originate from a young man in good health and CMV-seropositive. CDR3s include the opening cysteine and the closing phenylalanine or tryptophan. Expanded clones are given a class, and other clones once, few, many or no size at all.

V,J,size,CDR3
TRBV7-2,TRBJ1-1,.,CASSAGQKNTEAFF
TRBV11-2,TRBJ1-5,.,CASSPGGHSNQPQHF
TRBV7-2,TRBJ2-2,few,CASSYYSGTDNTGELFF
TRBV19,TRBJ2-7,.,CASSIGAGGREQYF
TRBV30,TRBJ2-1,.,CAWSQRAYEQFF
TRBV5-1,TRBJ2-3,.,CASSSPLAGGDPNTQYF
TRBV5-6,TRBJ1-6,.,CASSGSTRGYYNSPLHF
TRBV6-5,TRBJ1-1,.,CASSYSRQGAAFF
TRBV9,TRBJ2-3,.,CASSVGAGHTDTQYF
TRBV7-3,TRBJ2-5,.,CASSAGTRPSGETQYF
TRBV5-5,TRBJ1-2,.,CASSSRGWNSMDYTF
TRBV10-3,TRBJ2-1,few,CAITAGASSYNEQFF